Sequencing of this T cell receptor (beta chain) was carried out in a study of CD8 T cells in Susac syndrome (dated by TCRdb to about 2019). About the investigation overall: Whether CD8+ T cell activation and differentiation in Susac syndrome was antigen driven was tested using repertoire sequencing. Clonality of the CD8+ T cell repertoire was compared between about a dozen healthy donors, approximately 14 Susac syndrome patients and 15 multiple sclerosis patients. Results and caveats for the whole study, not just this receptor: The number of individuals in the TCR sequencing and HLA analysis was recognized as being relatively small.

The germline V gene (reference sequence) supplies CDR1 SGHNT and CDR2 YYREEE. Cut back by 3 bases and 1 base, the V and J ends lie 22 bases apart. Spanning cysteine to phenylalanine, the CDR3 consists of 18 amino acids. The only DNA kept is the CDR3, 54 bases in frame from the first base. Comment on this clonotype: The antigen it binds to is not known. Base qualities are missing; no much larger clone stands one base away.

High-throughput TCR beta sequencing profiled peripheral blood CD8+ and CD4+ T cells from healthy donors, Susac syndrome patients and multiple sclerosis patients. Treatment-naive patients with stable or active relapsing-remitting disease fulfilling revised McDonald criteria were used as multiple sclerosis controls. Bulk CD8+ and CD4+ T cells were purified by magnetic negative isolation, while CD8+ TEMRA cells were enriched using FACS. Blood was collected in EDTA tubes and processed within 24 hours, with PBMCs isolated through density gradient centrifugation. PBMCs intended for TCR sequencing were frozen in liquid nitrogen and were later thawed in a 37 degrees C water bath. The sorted or isolated CD4+, CD8+ and CD8+ TEMRA cells reached a purity of at least 90%. RNA was extracted using the RNeasy kit, and about 0.45 to 1 microgram was reverse transcribed with random hexamers. The immunoSEQ multiplex PCR assay, covering 54 Vbeta and 13 Jbeta segments, was used to amplify TCR beta CDR3 regions. PCR amplification bias was corrected using a synthetic template baseline for primer optimization and computational correction. Concerning the study's data processing: Only productive sequences were kept, with reads annotated to V, D and J genes according to IMGT and analyzed in immunoSEQ Analyzer. Clonality was computed as one minus Shannon entropy normalized by log2 of the number of productive unique sequences. For each patient and control, public and private clones were evaluated within the 100 most prevalent clones. Clones were defined as Susac-specific if absent from the healthy and MS cohorts, from over a thousand published viral clones and from other ImmuneACCESS disease sequences. TCRdb handled the public reads itself, with Q25 trimming in fastp and clone calling in MiXCR, and kept productive beta chains. Each record represents a unique CDR3 protein, reported with the most common genes and DNA among its rows. In this record, the V and J calls reflect TCRdb's handling and not the investigators' own analysis. In all, the sample holds a few hundred thousand distinct CDR3 sequences, and around 90% of those were seen once. The ten most abundant clones make up over 0.1% of the sample.

The source of this sequence is a human donor with multiple sclerosis. Sequences were obtained from CD8+ T cells from PBMCs. Rearrangement joined TRBV5-4 to TRBJ1-1, with the D gene uncertain. The base sequence is TGTGCCAGCAGCTCGGCCGTGGGAGTAATCCCCAAGAACACTGAAGCTTTCTTT. This encodes CASSSAVGVIPKNTEAFF.